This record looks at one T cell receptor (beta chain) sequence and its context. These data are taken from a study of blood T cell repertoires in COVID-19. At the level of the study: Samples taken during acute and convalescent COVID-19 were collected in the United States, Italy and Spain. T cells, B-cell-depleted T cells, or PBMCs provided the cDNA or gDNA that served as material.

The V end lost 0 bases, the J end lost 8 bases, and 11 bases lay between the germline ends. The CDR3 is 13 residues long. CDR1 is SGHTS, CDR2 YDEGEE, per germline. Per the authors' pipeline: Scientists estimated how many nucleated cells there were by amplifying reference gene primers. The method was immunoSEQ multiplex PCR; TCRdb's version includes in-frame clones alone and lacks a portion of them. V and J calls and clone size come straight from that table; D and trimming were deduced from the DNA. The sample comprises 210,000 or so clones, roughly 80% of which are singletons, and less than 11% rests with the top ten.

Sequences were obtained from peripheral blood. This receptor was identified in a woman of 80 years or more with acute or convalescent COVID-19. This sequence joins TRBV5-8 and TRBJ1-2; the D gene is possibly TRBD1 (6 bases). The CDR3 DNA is TGTGCCAGCAGCTTGGGCAGGGGCTGGGGCTACACCTTC. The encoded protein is CASSLGRGWGYTF.